Shown below are 6 T cell receptor beta chains from a single sample sequenced in a study of T cell responses to AZD1222 COVID-19 vaccine. Profiling relied on immunoSEQ multiplex PCR, and the TCRdb table lists in-frame clones only, not all of them. The sample lists tens of thousands of clones, 84% occurring once. The sample consisted of peripheral blood, taken on day 0 of AZD1222 vaccination. The receptors originated from an adult in good health.

This clone showed up just once. The rearrangement joins TRBV7-6 to TRBJ2-5, with TRBD1 matching 9 bases. Losses at the gene ends were 5 bases for V and 2 bases for J; bases not matched to a gene: 3. Germline V gene lookup returns CDR1 SGHVS and CDR2 FNYEAQ. The CDR3 is 14 amino acids. Here the CDR3 reads CASSLGTGQETQYF. DNA of the CDR3: TGTGCCAGCAGCCTTGGGACAGGGCAAGAGACCCAGTACTTC.

This sequence joins TRBV15 and TRBJ1-4; D is possibly TRBD1 (5 bases). Germline CDR1 and CDR2: LNHNV and YYDKDF (reference sequence). Deletions cut 5 bases from V and 1 base from J, with 14 bases between. The length of the CDR3 is 16 residues. The CDR3 DNA reads TGTGCCACCAGCTCGCTCCGGGGGATAACTAATGAAAAACTGTTTTTT. Translated, it gives CATSSLRGITNEKLFF.

V gene TRBV7-9 combines with J gene TRBJ1-2; D is unclear. This CDR3 comprises 13 residues. V lost 1 base and J lost 8, with 11 bases in between. Germline CDR1 is SEHNR and CDR2 is FQNEAQ (reference sequence). The CDR3 DNA reads TGTGCCAGCAGCTTAGTCGGCAGTCGCGGCTACACCTTC. Translating gives CASSLVGSRGYTF.

This chain joins TRBV4-3 and TRBJ1-6; maybe TRBD1 (5 bases). In germline, CDR1 is LGHNA, CDR2 YSLEER. Trimming shortened V by 3 bases and J by 9 bases, and 15 bases separated the two germline ends. There are 15 residues in the CDR3. The CDR3 DNA follows: TGCGCCAGCAGCCATCTTCAGGGACTGGTTTCACCCCTCCACTTT. This gives the protein CASSHLQGLVSPLHF.

V and J are TRBV28 and TRBJ2-3; D perhaps matches TRBD2 (6 bases). V lost 7 bases and J 10 bases, leaving 21 bases between the germline ends. There are 14 residues in the CDR3. Germline V gives CDR1 MDHEN, CDR2 SYDVKM. The CDR3 protein is CASISPREAFSQYF. The CDR3 DNA is TGTGCCAGCATCTCTCCCAGGGAGGCTTTCTCGCAGTATTTT.

The CDR3 sequence is CARSTLGGHTQYF. The CDR3 DNA reads TGTGCCAGAAGCACGCTAGGGGGGCATACGCAGTATTTT. The rearrangement uses TRBV5-3 and TRBJ2-3; D assignment may be TRBD1 or TRBD2 (6 bases each). TRBV5-3 is an ORF, with its function uncertain. This CDR3 is built from 13 residues. Trimming removed 4 bases from V and 7 bases from J, with 13 bases in between.